This record looks at one TCR beta chain sequence and its context. The data were taken from a study of blood T cell repertoires in COVID-19. At the level of the study: PBMCs, B-cell-depleted T cells, or T cells were the source of the cDNA or gDNA that made up the material.

TCRdb's table, derived via immunoSEQ multiplex PCR, lists solely in-frame clones and lacks some. The repertoire consists of roughly 300,000 clones, with over 75% occurring once and the leading ten covering 7.8%. V shed 6 bases and J 1 base; nucleotides not matched to a gene: 6. Germline assignment: CDR1 MNHEY and CDR2 SVGAGI. This CDR3 comprises 15 residues. J is TRBJ2-3 and V is TRBV6-5; 8 bases agree with TRBD1. The receptor was isolated from a woman in her forties or fifties who had recovered from COVID-19. Source material: peripheral blood. The CDR3 nucleotides are TGTGCCAGCAGACAGACAGGGGCGGGCACAGATACGCAGTATTTT. Amino acid sequence: CASRQTGAGTDTQYF.